This passage covers 32 T cell receptor beta chains from one sample sequenced in a study of cytomegalovirus exposure and HLA in healthy donors. This PCR relied on a set of 60 Vbeta primers and 13 Jbeta primers. Clones were read by immunoSEQ multiplex PCR, and TCRdb kept only the in-frame ones, dropping some. The table shows under 200,000 clones, with 80% to 90% occurring only once. Material: PBMCs. These receptors all stem from a woman in her 30s in good health and CMV-seropositive.

The V and J genes are TRBV9 and TRBJ2-5, with TRBD2 matching over 10 bases. The CDR3 runs to 15 residues. Germline V lookup: CDR1 SGDLS, CDR2 YYNGEE. V dropped 4 bases and J dropped 5; count of bases not matched to a gene: 8. CDR3 loop: CASSPAGGPGETQYF. CDR3 DNA sequence: TGTGCCAGCAGCCCAGCGGGGGGGCCGGGGGAGACCCAGTACTTC.

The chain uses TRBV20-1 and TRBJ1-1, with D hard to call. Germline V CDR1 and CDR2: DFQATT, SNEGSKA (reference sequence). V lost 8 bases and J lost 2, with 9 bases in between. This CDR3 spans 11 amino acids. As DNA, the CDR3 is TGCAGTCCTACAGTAAACACTGAAGCTTTCTTT. Its protein is CSPTVNTEAFF.

The chain is built from TRBV19 and TRBJ2-3, with 8 bases that match TRBD2. The CDR3 is made up of 16 amino acids. Germline V gene sequence: CDR1 LNHDA, CDR2 SQIVND (reference sequence). Unmatched junction bases numbered 14, after V lost 8 bases and J lost 4 bases. As DNA, the CDR3 is TGTGCCAGTCAGTTCCAAGCGGGGGTTGGATCAGATACGCAGTATTTT. This translates into CASQFQAGVGSDTQYF.

This chain links TRBV29-1 with TRBJ1-2; D may be TRBD1 (6 bases). Per the germline V gene, CDR1 is SQVTM and CDR2 is ANQGSEA. V dropped 7 bases and J dropped 3 bases, with 15 bases sitting between them. The CDR3 sequence is 13 residues long. CDR3 protein: CSALTGLDYGYTF. The CDR3 nucleotides are TGCAGCGCCCTCACAGGGTTGGACTATGGCTACACCTTC. The full variable domain, in which reference TRBV29-1 and TRBJ1-2 provide the parts outside the CDR3, is SAVISQKPSRDICQRGTSLTIQCQVDSQVTMMFWYRQQPGQSLTLIATANQGSEATYESGFVIDKFPISRPNLTFSTLTVSNMSPEDSSIYLCSALTGLDYGYTFGSGTRLTVV.

This chain connects TRBV18 to TRBJ1-2; the D gene is possibly TRBD1 (6 bases). This CDR3 spans 15 amino acids. V was trimmed by 0 bases and J by 6 bases, leaving 14 bases between them. Germline assignment: CDR1 KGHSH and CDR2 LQKENI. CDR3 sequence reads: CASSPPSQGRNGYTF. CDR3 DNA sequence: TGTGCCAGCTCACCACCGTCACAGGGTAGAAATGGCTACACCTTC.

V usage is TRBV7-6 and J usage is TRBJ2-7; 14 positions agree with TRBD2. This CDR3 contains 16 residues. The V gene end was trimmed by 3 bases and the J gene end by 4 bases; junction bases not matched to a gene: 5. Germline-derived CDR1 and CDR2 are SGHVS and FNYEAQ. CDR3 nucleotides: TGTGCCAGCAGCTTGGTGACTAGCGGGGGGGGGTACGAGCAGTACTTC. It translates to CASSLVTSGGGYEQYF.

This sequence joins TRBV4-2 and TRBJ1-2; possible D gene TRBD1, 5 bases. Germline CDR1 LGHNA, CDR2 YNFKEQ. Trimming left V 0 bases short and J 2 bases short, with 10 bases between. The CDR3 spans 15 residues. The CDR3 loop reads CASSQDKGQNYGYTF. The CDR3 DNA reads as TGTGCCAGCAGCCAAGATAAGGGGCAGAACTATGGCTACACCTTC.

The chain couples TRBV30 to TRBJ1-4, with D hard to call. The CDR3 runs 13 residues. Trimming removed 2 bases at V and 13 bases at J, with 17 bases between. CDR1 is GTSNPN, CDR2 SVGIG, per germline (reference sequence). CDR3 in amino acids: CAWSSSGGRTLFF. CDR3 bases: TGTGCCTGGAGTTCGAGTGGAGGTCGAACACTGTTTTTT.

The chain links TRBV29-1 to TRBJ2-7; TRBD1 might be the D (7 bases). The CDR3 is made up of 14 amino acids. Trimming stripped 4 bases from V and 5 bases from J, with 18 bases between. Germline V gives CDR1 SQVTM, CDR2 ANQGSEA. This chain's CDR3 is CSVVGGRGADEQYF. The CDR3, as DNA: TGCAGCGTTGTAGGGGGCAGGGGGGCGGACGAGCAGTACTTC.

This rearrangement joins TRBV7-2 to TRBJ1-3; D uncertain. The germline CDR1 and CDR2 sequences are SGHTA and FQGNSA. V was pared by 6 bases and J by 4 bases, with 13 bases between. The CDR3 runs 14 residues. The CDR3 DNA is TGTGCCAGCAGTCTAACTCCGGGGGGAAACACCATATATTTT. Translation gives CASSLTPGGNTIYF.

The chain joins TRBV2 to TRBJ2-2; TRBD1 aligns across 7 bases. CDR1 is SNHLY and CDR2 is FYNNEI in the germline V gene. V shed 5 bases and J 2 bases; nucleotides not matched to a gene: 2. The CDR3 is 14 amino acids. The CDR3 DNA reads TGTGCCAGCAGTTGGGACAGTAACACCGGGGAGCTGTTTTTT. Protein sequence: CASSWDSNTGELFF.

In the case of this clone: At one end, the junction sequence differs from germline, possibly due to a read error. The V call is TRBV10-3, the J call TRBJ1-1; possibly TRBD1 for D (6 bases). The CDR3 length is 13 residues. Germline loops: CDR1 ENHRY, CDR2 SYGVKD. In DNA, the CDR3 is TGTGCCATCAATGAGGGCAGGGGAGAGAAAGCTTTCTTT. Translating it yields CAINEGRGEKAFF.

This clone was detected a few times. The chain employs TRBV7-8 and TRBJ2-7; perhaps TRBD2 as D (5 bases). Germline loops: CDR1 SGHVS, CDR2 FQNEAQ. CDR3 length equals 14 residues. V lost 1 base and J lost 7, with 14 bases in between. CDR3 nucleotide sequence: TGTGCCAGCAGCTTAGGCGGGCCCCCGGAGGAGCAGTACTTC. This encodes CASSLGGPPEEQYF. Based on the CDR3 plus reference TRBV7-8 and TRBJ2-7, the full variable domain is GAGVSQSPRYKVAKRGQDVALRCDPISGHVSLFWYQQALGQGPEFLTYFQNEAQLDKSGLPSDRFFAERPEGSVSTLKIQRTQQEDSAVYLCASSLGGPPEEQYFGPGTRLTVT.

Comments on this clone: Relative to the germline gene, one junction end is altered; a read error may explain this. CDR3 sequence: CASRYLEELANEQFF. The CDR3 coding sequence is TGTGCCAGCAGATACTTGGAGGAGCTAGCCAATGAGCAGTTCTTC. The V gene is TRBV6-5, the J gene TRBJ2-1; maybe TRBD2 (5 bases). This CDR3 region has 15 residues. CDR1 is MNHEY, CDR2 SVGAGI, per germline.

This rearrangement joins TRBV5-1 to TRBJ2-5; the D gene is possibly TRBD2 (7 bases). Germline assignment: CDR1 SGHRS and CDR2 YFSETQ. Deletions cut 4 bases from V and 2 bases from J, with 12 bases between. The length of the CDR3 is 14 residues. The CDR3 loop reads CASSRGAVQETQYF. The CDR3 DNA reads TGCGCCAGCAGCCGGGGGGCAGTACAAGAGACCCAGTACTTC.

This clone was detected a few times. J is TRBJ1-1 and V is TRBV5-6; D is undetermined. Trimming removed 2 bases at V and 1 base at J, with 6 bases between. In germline, CDR1 is SGHDT, CDR2 YYEEEE. The CDR3 consists of 13 residues. The CDR3 DNA follows: TGTGCCAGCAGCTTAGCAGGGAACACTGAAGCTTTCTTT. Translation: CASSLAGNTEAFF.

There are a few counts of this clone. Here the CDR3 DNA reads TGTGCCAGCAGCTTAGGGGCTAGCGCTAGCACAGATACGCAGTATTTT. Translated: CASSLGASASTDTQYF. The rearrangement joins TRBV7-3 to TRBJ2-3, with D possibly being TRBD2 (6 bases). The CDR3 is made up of 16 amino acids. V shed 2 bases and J shed 0 bases, with 12 bases lying between them. The germline CDR1 and CDR2 sequences are SGHTA and FQGTGA. Drawing the rest from reference TRBV7-3 and TRBJ2-3, the complete variable domain is GAGVSQTPSNKVTEKGKYVELRCDPISGHTALYWYRQSLGQGPEFLIYFQGTGAADDSGLPNDRFFAVRPEGSVSTLKIQRTERGDSAVYLCASSLGASASTDTQYFGPGTRLTVL.

The chain recombines TRBV13 with TRBJ2-7; D is undetermined. This CDR3 has 14 residues. Germline loops: CDR1 PRHDT, CDR2 FYEKMQ (reference sequence). The V and J ends lost 2 bases and 2 bases respectively, with 10 bases between them. CDR3 DNA sequence: TGTGCCAGCAGCTTAAGGCGGTTTCCCTACGAGCAGTACTTC. Encoded protein: CASSLRRFPYEQYF.

J is TRBJ2-3 and V is TRBV6-1, with D possibly TRBD2 on 5 matching bases. The germline V and J ends were trimmed by 7 bases and 2 bases, with 16 bases remaining between them. The CDR3 has 15 amino acids. CDR1 MNHNS and CDR2 SASEGT come from the germline V gene. DNA for the CDR3: TGTGCCAGCACCGGAGGTCGGCAGCACACAGATACGCAGTATTTT. Translation: CASTGGRQHTDTQYF.

This clone was detected only once. The chain couples TRBV29-1 to TRBJ1-6; D gene uncertain. V dropped 7 bases and J dropped 7 bases, with 17 bases sitting between them. CDR1 SQVTM and CDR2 ANQGSEA come from the germline V gene. The CDR3 has 14 amino acids. The CDR3 loop reads CSAARGGINSPLHF. CDR3 coding DNA: TGCAGCGCCGCTCGGGGTGGAATAAATTCACCCCTCCACTTT.

This chain uses TRBV6-5 with TRBJ1-5; no firm D call. Germline V gene sequence: CDR1 MNHEY, CDR2 SVGAGI. With 6 bases removed from V and 2 bases from J, the gap between germline ends came to 8 bases. The CDR3 sequence is 13 residues long. CDR3 amino acids: CASRPVGNQPQHF. CDR3 sequence (DNA): TGTGCCAGCAGACCGGTTGGCAATCAGCCCCAGCATTTT.

This clone occurred once. The J gene is TRBJ2-2, the V gene TRBV9; perhaps TRBD1 as D (6 bases). The CDR3 totals 17 residues. The V end was cut by 0 bases, the J end by 7 bases, with 19 bases between. Germline loops: CDR1 SGDLS, CDR2 YYNGEE. The DNA of the CDR3 is TGTGCCAGCAGCGTAGACTGGTCAGGGGTCTTGGTCGGGGAGCTGTTTTTT. Translation: CASSVDWSGVLVGELFF.

The rearrangement uses TRBV5-1 and TRBJ2-7; 8 positions match TRBD2. Germline V gene sequence: CDR1 SGHRS, CDR2 YFSETQ. Germline trimming cut 1 base from V and 5 bases from J; bases unmatched to any gene: 5. This CDR3 contains 14 residues. DNA for the CDR3: TGCGCCAGCAGCTTGCTTCGGGGGGGTGACGAGCAGTACTTC. Its protein product is CASSLLRGGDEQYF.

This clone was picked up one time. The CDR3 coding sequence is TGCAGCGTTCCCAGGGGAGCCGGGGAGCTGTTTTTT. Its translation is CSVPRGAGELFF. This chain links TRBV29-1 with TRBJ2-2, with a possible D match to TRBD1 (6 bases). Germline V gene data show CDR1 as SQVTM and CDR2 as ANQGSEA. The CDR3 has 12 residues. V dropped 5 bases and J dropped 6 bases, with 10 bases sitting between them.

The chain joins TRBV7-8 to TRBJ2-5; D is possibly TRBD1 (5 bases). V dropped 5 bases and J dropped 5 bases, with 21 bases sitting between them. This CDR3 spans 16 amino acids. CDR1 is SGHVS and CDR2 is FQNEAQ in the germline V gene. CDR3 protein: CASSPGARGIVETQYF. The CDR3 DNA reads TGTGCCAGCAGCCCAGGCGCAAGGGGCATTGTCGAGACCCAGTACTTC.

V gene TRBV5-1 combines with J gene TRBJ2-7, with D possibly being TRBD2 (6 bases). CDR1 SGHRS and CDR2 YFSETQ come from the germline V gene. The CDR3 runs to 17 residues. Trimming removed 1 base from V and 0 bases from J, with 17 bases in between. CDR3 in amino acids: CASSLRVSGGPSYEQYF. CDR3 DNA: TGCGCCAGCAGCTTGAGGGTTTCAGGAGGGCCCTCCTACGAGCAGTACTTC.

V usage is TRBV19 and J usage is TRBJ2-1, with 8 bases lining up with TRBD1. Germline V gives CDR1 LNHDA, CDR2 SQIVND (reference sequence). The length of the CDR3 is 16 residues. The V segment lost 3 bases and the J segment 1 base; nucleotides outside the gene matches: 5. CDR3 loop: CASSIGGQASYNEQFF. CDR3 DNA: TGTGCCAGTAGTATTGGGGGACAGGCTTCCTACAATGAGCAGTTCTTC.

This chain uses TRBV5-1 with TRBJ2-3; the match to TRBD2 covers 11 bases. V was pared by 5 bases and J by 0 bases, with 11 bases of the junction left unmatched. CDR1 is SGHRS and CDR2 is YFSETQ in the germline V gene. This CDR3 region has 18 residues. The CDR3: CASSLAPSGGSSTDTQYF. In DNA, the CDR3 is TGCGCCAGCAGTCTTGCCCCTAGCGGGGGGTCTAGCACAGATACGCAGTATTTT.

The V call is TRBV7-9, the J call TRBJ2-5, with D maybe TRBD1 (7 bases). The J call may be faulty, since TRBJ2-7 better matches the DNA end. Per germline, CDR1 SEHNR and CDR2 FQNEAQ (reference sequence). This CDR3 has 15 amino acids. The DNA of the CDR3 is TGTGCCAGCAGCTTCCGACAGGGAGGTATATACGAGCAGTACTTC. Translated, it gives CASSFRQGGIYEQYF.

CDR3 sequence: CASSLSGQGYIQYF. DNA of the CDR3: TGCGCCAGCAGCTTGTCAGGACAGGGCTACATTCAGTACTTC. The gene calls are TRBV5-1 and TRBJ2-4, with 8 bases aligning to TRBD1. Germline CDR1 SGHRS, CDR2 YFSETQ. V lost 1 base to trimming and J lost 8 bases; unmatched junction nucleotides: 5. CDR3 size: 14 residues.

Notes on this clone: Other DNA sequences in the sample encode the same CDR3. This chain links TRBV7-2 with TRBJ2-3; D not certain. Germline V gene lookup returns CDR1 SGHTA and CDR2 FQGNSA. The CDR3 is made up of 12 amino acids. Trimming took off 4 bases at V and 0 bases at J, with 2 bases between the two ends. This CDR3 is CASSSSTDTQYF. In DNA form, the CDR3 reads TGTGCCAGCAGCTCGAGCACAGATACGCAGTATTTT.

This chain uses TRBV7-2 with TRBJ2-7; 8 nucleotides match TRBD1. The CDR3 has 15 amino acids. Looked up from germline, CDR1 is SGHTA and CDR2 is FQGNSA. V lost 5 bases and J lost 4; bases outside the gene matches: 10. CDR3 sequence (DNA): TGTGCCAGCAGCCATCAAACAGGGGGGCATTACGAGCAGTACTTC. This encodes CASSHQTGGHYEQYF.